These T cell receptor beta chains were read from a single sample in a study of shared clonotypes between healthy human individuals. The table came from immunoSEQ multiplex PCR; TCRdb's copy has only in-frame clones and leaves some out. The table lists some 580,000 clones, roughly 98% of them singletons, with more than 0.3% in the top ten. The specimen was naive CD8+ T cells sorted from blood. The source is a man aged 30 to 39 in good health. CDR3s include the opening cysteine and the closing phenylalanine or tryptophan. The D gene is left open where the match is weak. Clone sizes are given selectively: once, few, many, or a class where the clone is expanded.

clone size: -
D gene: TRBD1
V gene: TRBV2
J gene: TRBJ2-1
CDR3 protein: CATLRTGGVNEQFF
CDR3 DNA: TGTGCCACCTTAAGGACAGGGGGCGTCAATGAGCAGTTCTTC

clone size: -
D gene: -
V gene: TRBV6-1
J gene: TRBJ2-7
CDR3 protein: CASTRSGTLAYEQYF
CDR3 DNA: TGTGCCAGCACCCGTTCCGGGACTCTCGCCTACGAGCAGTACTTC

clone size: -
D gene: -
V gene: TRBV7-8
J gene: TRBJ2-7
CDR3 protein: CASSSPGSSYEQYF
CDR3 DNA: TGTGCCAGCAGCTCACCCGGGAGCTCCTACGAGCAGTACTTC

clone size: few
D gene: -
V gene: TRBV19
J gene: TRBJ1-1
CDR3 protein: CASSIVGGITEAFF
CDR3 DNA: TGTGCCAGTAGTATAGTCGGCGGAATAACTGAAGCTTTCTTT

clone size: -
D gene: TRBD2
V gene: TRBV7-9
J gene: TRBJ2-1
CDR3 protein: CASSSGSGYNEQFF
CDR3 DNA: TGTGCCTCGAGTAGCGGGAGTGGCTACAATGAGCAGTTCTTC

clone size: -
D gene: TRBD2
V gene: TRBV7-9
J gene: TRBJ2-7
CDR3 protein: CASSWTDAGGNEQYF
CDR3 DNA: TGTGCCAGCAGCTGGACAGACGCGGGGGGAAACGAGCAGTACTTC

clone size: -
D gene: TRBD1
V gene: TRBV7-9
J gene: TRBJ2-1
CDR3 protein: CASSPKTGFTYNEQFF
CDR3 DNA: TGTGCCAGCAGCCCCAAGACAGGGTTCACCTACAATGAGCAGTTCTTC

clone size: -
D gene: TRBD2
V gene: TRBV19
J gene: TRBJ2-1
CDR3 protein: CASSISAGGPREQFF
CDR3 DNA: TGTGCCAGTAGTATCTCAGCGGGAGGCCCTAGGGAGCAGTTCTTC

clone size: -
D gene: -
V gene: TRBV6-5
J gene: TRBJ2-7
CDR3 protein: CASSSGRTYEQYF
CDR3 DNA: TGTGCCAGCAGCTCAGGGAGAACCTACGAGCAGTACTTC

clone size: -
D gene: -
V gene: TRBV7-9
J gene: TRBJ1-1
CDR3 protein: CASSLYGAQDEAFF
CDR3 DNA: TGTGCCAGCAGCTTATATGGTGCCCAGGACGAAGCTTTCTTT

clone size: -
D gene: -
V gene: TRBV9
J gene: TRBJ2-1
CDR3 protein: CASTAGQFLFF
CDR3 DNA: TGTGCCAGCACGGCGGGACAATTTCTGTTCTTC

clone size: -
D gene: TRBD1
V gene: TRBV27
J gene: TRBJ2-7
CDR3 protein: CASSLQGASDEQYF
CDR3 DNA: TGTGCCAGCAGCCTACAGGGGGCAAGCGACGAGCAGTACTTC

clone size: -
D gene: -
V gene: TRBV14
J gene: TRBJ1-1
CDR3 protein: CASSQERGFGTEAFF
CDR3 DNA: TGTGCCAGCAGCCAAGAGAGAGGATTTGGGACTGAAGCTTTCTTT

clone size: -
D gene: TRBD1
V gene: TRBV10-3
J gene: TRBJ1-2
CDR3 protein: CAISDPGQVGYGYTF
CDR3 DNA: TGTGCCATCAGTGACCCGGGACAGGTTGGCTATGGCTACACCTTC

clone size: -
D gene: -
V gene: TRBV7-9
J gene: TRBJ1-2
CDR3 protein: CASSPLEATSYGYTF
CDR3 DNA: TGTGCCAGCAGCCCCCTAGAAGCCACTAGCTATGGCTACACCTTC

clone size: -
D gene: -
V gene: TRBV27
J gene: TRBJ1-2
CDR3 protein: CASSLSAAGYGYGYTF
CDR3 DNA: TGTGCCAGCAGTTTATCGGCGGCCGGGTATGGCTATGGCTACACCTTC

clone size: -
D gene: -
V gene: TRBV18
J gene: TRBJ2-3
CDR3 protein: CASSPPDQSTDTQYF
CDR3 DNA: TGTGCCAGCTCACCACCCGACCAAAGCACAGATACGCAGTATTTT

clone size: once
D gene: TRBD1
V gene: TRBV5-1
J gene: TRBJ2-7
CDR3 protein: CASSLDLDKGQAPNYEQYF
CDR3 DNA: TGCGCCAGCAGCTTGGACCTAGACAAAGGACAGGCTCCCAACTACGAGCAGTACTTC

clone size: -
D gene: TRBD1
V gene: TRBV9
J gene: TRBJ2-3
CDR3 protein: CASSVGQSSSTDTQYF
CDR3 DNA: TGTGCCAGCAGCGTGGGACAGTCTTCTAGCACAGATACGCAGTATTTT

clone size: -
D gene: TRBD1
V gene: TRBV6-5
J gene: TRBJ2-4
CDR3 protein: CASSLTGGEGIQYF
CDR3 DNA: TGTGCCAGCAGCTTGACAGGGGGGGAAGGCATTCAGTACTTC

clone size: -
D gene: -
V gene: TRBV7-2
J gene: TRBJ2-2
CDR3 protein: CASSEQGNTGELFF
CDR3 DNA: TGTGCCAGCAGTGAACAGGGAAACACCGGGGAGCTGTTTTTT

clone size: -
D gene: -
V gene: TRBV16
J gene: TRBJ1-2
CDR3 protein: CASSQSGGVAGGGDGYTF
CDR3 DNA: TGTGCCAGCAGCCAATCAGGCGGGGTAGCGGGAGGAGGCGATGGCTACACCTTC

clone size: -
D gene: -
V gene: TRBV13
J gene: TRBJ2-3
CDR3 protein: CASSLGVGRTDTQYF
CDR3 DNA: TGTGCCAGCAGCTTAGGGGTCGGCAGAACAGATACGCAGTATTTT

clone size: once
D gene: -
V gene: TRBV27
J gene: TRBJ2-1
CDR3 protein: CASSLGAGREQFF
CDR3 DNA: TGTGCCAGCAGTTTAGGGGCTGGGAGGGAGCAGTTCTTC

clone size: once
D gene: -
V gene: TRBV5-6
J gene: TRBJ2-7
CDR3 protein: CASSLVGTGRYEQYF
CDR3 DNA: TGTGCCAGCAGCTTGGTGGGCACAGGGCGTTACGAGCAGTACTTC

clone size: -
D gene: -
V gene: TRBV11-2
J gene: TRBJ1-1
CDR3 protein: CASSVQIMNTEAFF
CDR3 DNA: TGTGCCAGCAGCGTACAGATCATGAACACTGAAGCTTTCTTT

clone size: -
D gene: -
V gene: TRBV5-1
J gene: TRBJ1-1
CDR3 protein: CASSLDRARVMNTEAFF
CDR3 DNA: TGCGCCAGCAGCTTGGACAGGGCCCGTGTAATGAACACTGAAGCTTTCTTT

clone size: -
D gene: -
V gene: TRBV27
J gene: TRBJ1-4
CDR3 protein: CASSSHSATNEKLFF
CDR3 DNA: TGTGCCAGCAGTTCCCACAGTGCAACTAATGAAAAACTGTTTTTT

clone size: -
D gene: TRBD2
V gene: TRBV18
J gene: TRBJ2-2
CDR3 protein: CASSPPRGAGELFF
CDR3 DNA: TGTGCCAGCTCACCACCTCGGGGGGCCGGGGAGCTGTTTTTT

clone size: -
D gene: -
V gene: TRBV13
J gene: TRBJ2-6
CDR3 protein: CASSLEGANVLTF
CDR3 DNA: TGTGCCAGCAGCTTAGAGGGGGCCAACGTCCTGACTTTC

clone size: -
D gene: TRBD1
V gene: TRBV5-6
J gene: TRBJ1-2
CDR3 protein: CASSSRTGSYGYTF
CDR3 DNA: TGTGCCAGCAGTTCGAGGACAGGGAGCTATGGCTACACCTTC

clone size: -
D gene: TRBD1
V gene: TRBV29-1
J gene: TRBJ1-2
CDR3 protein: CSAWDSLYGYTF
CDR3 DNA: TGCAGCGCCTGGGACAGCCTTTATGGCTACACCTTC

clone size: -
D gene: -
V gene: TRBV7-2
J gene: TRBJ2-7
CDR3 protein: CASSFHGREVEQYF
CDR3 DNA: TGTGCCAGCAGCTTCCACGGCAGGGAGGTCGAGCAGTACTTC

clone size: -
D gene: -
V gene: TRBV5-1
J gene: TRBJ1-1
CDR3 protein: CASSARGYTEAFF
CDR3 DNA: TGCGCCAGCAGCGCGCGGGGATACACTGAAGCTTTCTTT

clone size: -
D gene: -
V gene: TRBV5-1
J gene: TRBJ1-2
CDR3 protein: CASSQEAGNSPYGYTF
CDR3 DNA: TGCGCCAGCAGCCAAGAAGCAGGCAACTCTCCCTATGGCTACACCTTC

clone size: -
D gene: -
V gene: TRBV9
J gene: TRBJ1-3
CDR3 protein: CASSVGEGQIFGNTIYF
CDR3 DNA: TGTGCCAGCAGCGTAGGTGAGGGCCAGATATTTGGAAACACCATATATTTT

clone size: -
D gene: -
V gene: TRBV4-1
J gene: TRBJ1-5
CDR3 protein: CASSHSGTGIQPQHF
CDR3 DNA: TGCGCCAGCAGCCATTCAGGAACGGGGATTCAGCCCCAGCATTTT

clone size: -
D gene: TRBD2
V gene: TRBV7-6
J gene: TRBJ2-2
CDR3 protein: CASSLPRGGVGTGELFF
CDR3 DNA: TGTGCCAGCAGCCTGCCCCGGGGGGGAGTGGGCACCGGGGAGCTGTTTTTT

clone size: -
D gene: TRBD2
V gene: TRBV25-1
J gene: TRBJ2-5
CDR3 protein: CASSGLEEETQYF
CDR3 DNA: TGTGCCAGCAGCGGACTAGAGGAAGAGACCCAGTACTTC

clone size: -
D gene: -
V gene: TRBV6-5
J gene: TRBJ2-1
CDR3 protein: CASSYSVGNEQFF
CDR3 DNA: TGTGCCAGCAGTTACTCGGTGGGGAATGAGCAGTTCTTC

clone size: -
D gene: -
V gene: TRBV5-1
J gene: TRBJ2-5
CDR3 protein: CASSFDRPQETQYF
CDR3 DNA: TGCGCCAGCAGCTTCGACAGGCCACAAGAGACCCAGTACTTC

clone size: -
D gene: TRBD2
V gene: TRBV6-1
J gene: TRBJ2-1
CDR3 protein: CASSALPGTSFHNEQFF
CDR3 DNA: TGTGCCAGCAGTGCCTTACCCGGGACTAGCTTCCACAATGAGCAGTTCTTC

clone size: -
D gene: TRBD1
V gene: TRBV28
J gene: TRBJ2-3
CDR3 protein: CAIRGLTDTQYF
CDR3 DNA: TGTGCCATCAGGGGGCTAACAGATACGCAGTATTTT

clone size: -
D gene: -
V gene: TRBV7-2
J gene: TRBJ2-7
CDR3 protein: CASSLGVAYEQYF
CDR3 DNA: TGTGCCAGCAGCTTAGGAGTTGCCTACGAGCAGTACTTC

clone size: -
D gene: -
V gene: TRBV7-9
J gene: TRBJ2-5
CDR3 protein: CASSGSDPPETQYF
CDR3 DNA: TGTGCCAGCAGCGGCAGCGACCCGCCAGAGACCCAGTACTTC

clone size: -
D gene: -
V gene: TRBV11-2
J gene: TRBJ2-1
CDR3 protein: CASSALQAYNEQFF
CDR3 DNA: TGTGCCAGCAGCGCCCTACAGGCTTACAATGAGCAGTTCTTC

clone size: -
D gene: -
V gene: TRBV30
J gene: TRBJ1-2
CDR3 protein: CAWTGTWANYGYTF
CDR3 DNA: TGTGCCTGGACCGGGACCTGGGCTAACTATGGCTACACCTTC